A selection of T cell receptor beta chains follows, all from one sample in a study of blood T cell repertoires in COVID-19. The repertoire was sequenced with immunoSEQ multiplex PCR; TCRdb's copy has only in-frame clones and lacks some. The sample lists about 56,000 clones, approximately 92% occurring once. Sequenced: peripheral blood. These receptors were taken from a woman in her sixties with COVID-19, enrolled during active disease. Both conserved end residues are part of each CDR3. The order of the fields is clone size, J gene, D gene, V gene, CDR3 protein, CDR3 DNA. The D gene is left open where the match is weak. Some rows mark clone size as missing; the rest say once, few, many or name a class of expanded clone.

clone_size: -; j_call: TRBJ2-5; d_call: TRBD1; v_call: TRBV11-1; cdr3_aa: CASSLATETGGGETQYF; cdr3_nt: TGTGCCAGCAGCTTAGCGACCGAGACAGGGGGCGGAGAGACCCAGTACTTC
clone_size: -; j_call: TRBJ1-5; d_call: TRBD1; v_call: TRBV4-1; cdr3_aa: CASSPRIDRGNQPQHF; cdr3_nt: TGCGCCAGCAGCCCAAGAATAGACAGGGGCAATCAGCCCCAGCATTTT
clone_size: once; j_call: TRBJ2-7; d_call: TRBD1; v_call: TRBV24-1; cdr3_aa: CATSDTGTGRLNEQYF; cdr3_nt: TGTGCCACCAGTGATACCGGGACAGGGAGGTTGAACGAGCAGTACTTC
clone_size: few; j_call: TRBJ2-3; d_call: TRBD1; v_call: TRBV12-3/TRBV12-4; cdr3_aa: CASSNRGDTQYF; cdr3_nt: TGTGCCAGCAGCAACAGGGGAGATACGCAGTATTTT
clone_size: -; j_call: TRBJ2-1; d_call: TRBD2; v_call: TRBV4-1; cdr3_aa: CASSLRTGGNEQFF; cdr3_nt: TGCGCCAGCAGCCTACGTACGGGAGGCAATGAGCAGTTCTTC
clone_size: -; j_call: TRBJ2-2; d_call: -; v_call: TRBV25-1; cdr3_aa: CASSASTGELFF; cdr3_nt: TGTGCCAGCAGTGCTAGTACCGGGGAGCTGTTTTTT
clone_size: few; j_call: TRBJ1-2; d_call: -; v_call: TRBV7-2; cdr3_aa: CASSLVGAELGYGYTF; cdr3_nt: TGTGCCAGCAGCTTAGTGGGGGCTGAACTTGGCTATGGCTACACCTTC
clone_size: -; j_call: TRBJ1-1; d_call: -; v_call: TRBV28; cdr3_aa: CASSTETELNTEAFF; cdr3_nt: TGTGCCAGCAGTACTGAGACTGAGCTGAACACTGAAGCTTTCTTT
clone_size: -; j_call: TRBJ2-3; d_call: TRBD2; v_call: TRBV19; cdr3_aa: CASNLLAGGGDTQYF; cdr3_nt: TGTGCCAGTAACCTACTAGCGGGGGGGGGAGATACGCAGTATTTT
clone_size: -; j_call: TRBJ1-5; d_call: -; v_call: TRBV12-2; cdr3_aa: CASRFKPQHF; cdr3_nt: TGTGCAAGTCGCTTTAAGCCCCAGCATTTT
clone_size: -; j_call: TRBJ1-6; d_call: -; v_call: TRBV4-3; cdr3_aa: CASGKGTSIRPLHF; cdr3_nt: TGCGCCAGTGGAAAGGGGACTTCCATTAGGCCCCTCCACTTT
clone_size: -; j_call: TRBJ1-1; d_call: TRBD1; v_call: TRBV29-1; cdr3_aa: CSVGQGVNTEAFF; cdr3_nt: TGCAGCGTTGGACAGGGGGTGAACACTGAAGCTTTCTTT
clone_size: -; j_call: TRBJ2-7; d_call: TRBD1; v_call: TRBV4-1; cdr3_aa: CASSQEGQGGYEQYF; cdr3_nt: TGCGCCAGCAGCCAAGAGGGACAGGGAGGATACGAGCAGTACTTC
clone_size: -; j_call: TRBJ1-2; d_call: TRBD1; v_call: TRBV6-5; cdr3_aa: CASRSHTGDSGYTF; cdr3_nt: TGTGCCAGCAGATCACACACAGGGGACTCTGGCTACACCTTC
clone_size: -; j_call: TRBJ1-6; d_call: -; v_call: TRBV30; cdr3_aa: CAWTGSSSYNSPLHF; cdr3_nt: TGTGCCTGGACAGGTTCAAGCTCCTATAATTCACCCCTCCACTTT
clone_size: -; j_call: TRBJ2-1; d_call: -; v_call: TRBV6-6; cdr3_aa: CASSYSASSMGNEQFF; cdr3_nt: TGTGCCAGCAGTTACTCGGCTTCTAGCATGGGCAATGAGCAGTTCTTC
clone_size: -; j_call: TRBJ2-7; d_call: -; v_call: TRBV28; cdr3_aa: CASRPLFSTYEQYF; cdr3_nt: TGTGCCAGCAGACCTTTATTTTCTACCTACGAGCAGTACTTC
clone_size: -; j_call: TRBJ1-4; d_call: -; v_call: TRBV27; cdr3_aa: CASSPSGRGKLFF; cdr3_nt: TGTGCCAGCAGCCCTTCCGGTAGGGGGAAACTGTTTTTT
clone_size: -; j_call: TRBJ1-5; d_call: -; v_call: TRBV7-2; cdr3_aa: CASSLVAVNQPQHF; cdr3_nt: TGTGCCAGCAGCTTAGTGGCGGTCAATCAGCCCCAGCATTTT
clone_size: -; j_call: TRBJ2-2; d_call: TRBD2; v_call: TRBV19; cdr3_aa: CASTVAGGAGELFF; cdr3_nt: TGTGCCAGTACTGTTGCGGGGGGGGCCGGGGAGCTGTTTTTT
clone_size: -; j_call: TRBJ2-2; d_call: TRBD2; v_call: TRBV6-2/TRBV6-3; cdr3_aa: CASSARLAGYTGELFF; cdr3_nt: TGTGCCAGCAGTGCCAGACTAGCGGGGTATACCGGGGAGCTGTTTTTT
clone_size: -; j_call: TRBJ1-4; d_call: TRBD1; v_call: TRBV7-9; cdr3_aa: CASSWGQVNEKLFF; cdr3_nt: TGTGCCAGCAGTTGGGGACAGGTTAATGAAAAACTGTTTTTT
clone_size: -; j_call: TRBJ2-1; d_call: -; v_call: TRBV5-4; cdr3_aa: CASSVGSSYNEQFF; cdr3_nt: TGTGCCAGCAGCGTCGGGAGCTCCTACAATGAGCAGTTCTTC
clone_size: -; j_call: TRBJ1-2; d_call: -; v_call: TRBV7-2; cdr3_aa: CASSLHGTPYGYTF; cdr3_nt: TGTGCCAGCAGCTTACATGGGACACCGTATGGCTACACCTTC
clone_size: once; j_call: TRBJ1-6; d_call: TRBD1; v_call: TRBV5-6; cdr3_aa: CASSPTGGYNSPLHF; cdr3_nt: TGTGCCAGCAGCCCCACAGGGGGATATAATTCACCCCTCCACTTT
clone_size: -; j_call: TRBJ2-7; d_call: -; v_call: TRBV27; cdr3_aa: CASSLSGQGTYEQYF; cdr3_nt: TGTGCCAGCAGTTTATCGGGGCAGGGGACCTACGAGCAGTACTTC
clone_size: -; j_call: TRBJ1-1; d_call: TRBD1; v_call: TRBV18; cdr3_aa: CASSRWDRVNTEAFF; cdr3_nt: TGTGCCAGCTCCCGTTGGGACAGGGTCAACACTGAAGCTTTCTTT
clone_size: -; j_call: TRBJ1-1; d_call: -; v_call: TRBV19; cdr3_aa: CASSNQGRGGGTEAFF; cdr3_nt: TGTGCCAGTAGCAATCAAGGGAGGGGGGGTGGCACTGAAGCTTTCTTT
clone_size: -; j_call: TRBJ1-1; d_call: TRBD1; v_call: TRBV5-4; cdr3_aa: CASSFRGLDTEAFF; cdr3_nt: TGTGCCAGCAGCTTCAGGGGGCTTGACACTGAAGCTTTCTTT
clone_size: -; j_call: TRBJ2-2; d_call: -; v_call: TRBV12-3/TRBV12-4; cdr3_aa: CASSNTDTGELFF; cdr3_nt: TGTGCCAGCAGTAACACCGACACCGGGGAGCTGTTTTTT
clone_size: -; j_call: TRBJ1-1; d_call: TRBD1; v_call: TRBV7-9; cdr3_aa: CASSPWTGSDTEAFF; cdr3_nt: TGTGCCAGCAGCCCCTGGACAGGGTCGGACACTGAAGCTTTCTTT
clone_size: -; j_call: TRBJ2-7; d_call: TRBD1; v_call: TRBV6-5; cdr3_aa: CASSYDGQGGTYEQYF; cdr3_nt: TGTGCCAGCAGTTACGATGGACAGGGCGGGACGTACGAGCAGTACTTC
clone_size: -; j_call: TRBJ1-1; d_call: -; v_call: TRBV29-1; cdr3_aa: CSVVGREAFF; cdr3_nt: TGCAGCGTTGTTGGCAGAGAAGCTTTCTTT
clone_size: few; j_call: TRBJ1-2; d_call: -; v_call: TRBV9; cdr3_aa: CASSPGVGNYGYTF; cdr3_nt: TGTGCCAGCAGCCCCGGGGTTGGGAACTATGGCTACACCTTC
clone_size: -; j_call: TRBJ2-1; d_call: TRBD2; v_call: TRBV19; cdr3_aa: CASSVGGLAGAGNEQFF; cdr3_nt: TGTGCCAGTAGTGTCGGTGGACTAGCGGGAGCTGGTAATGAGCAGTTCTTC
clone_size: -; j_call: TRBJ1-3; d_call: -; v_call: TRBV30; cdr3_aa: CAWATGEFSGNTIYF; cdr3_nt: TGTGCCTGGGCGACAGGAGAGTTCTCTGGAAACACCATATATTTT
clone_size: -; j_call: TRBJ2-6; d_call: -; v_call: TRBV19; cdr3_aa: CASSRDFLSGANVLTF; cdr3_nt: TGTGCCAGTAGTCGGGACTTCCTCTCTGGGGCCAACGTCCTGACTTTC
clone_size: once; j_call: TRBJ2-4; d_call: TRBD1; v_call: TRBV3-1/TRBV3-2; cdr3_aa: CASSQGQGRAKNIQYF; cdr3_nt: TGTGCCAGCAGCCAGGGACAGGGGAGAGCCAAAAACATTCAGTACTTC
clone_size: -; j_call: TRBJ1-4; d_call: TRBD1; v_call: TRBV28; cdr3_aa: CASSRGQGREKLFF; cdr3_nt: TGTGCCAGCAGTCGGGGACAGGGCCGGGAAAAACTGTTTTTT
clone_size: -; j_call: TRBJ2-7; d_call: TRBD2; v_call: TRBV6-5; cdr3_aa: CASSYQPGLAFEQYF; cdr3_nt: TGTGCCAGCAGTTATCAACCGGGACTAGCGTTCGAGCAGTACTTC
clone_size: -; j_call: TRBJ2-7; d_call: TRBD1; v_call: TRBV7-9; cdr3_aa: CASSTRQGGSSYEQYF; cdr3_nt: TGTGCCAGCAGCACCCGACAGGGGGGAAGCTCCTACGAGCAGTACTTC
clone_size: -; j_call: TRBJ2-6; d_call: -; v_call: TRBV2; cdr3_aa: CASSMDILGANVLTF; cdr3_nt: TGTGCCAGCAGTATGGACATTCTGGGGGCCAACGTCCTGACTTTC
clone_size: -; j_call: TRBJ2-2; d_call: -; v_call: TRBV7-8; cdr3_aa: CASSSQAGNTGELFF; cdr3_nt: TGTGCCAGCAGCTCCCAAGCCGGGAACACCGGGGAGCTGTTTTTT
clone_size: -; j_call: TRBJ2-1; d_call: -; v_call: TRBV11-3; cdr3_aa: CASSFRDGGYNEQFF; cdr3_nt: TGTGCCAGCAGCTTCCGGGACGGGGGCTACAATGAGCAGTTCTTC
clone_size: -; j_call: TRBJ2-7; d_call: TRBD2; v_call: TRBV27; cdr3_aa: CASRPALAGAYEQYF; cdr3_nt: TGTGCCAGCCGCCCGGCGCTAGCGGGAGCCTACGAGCAGTACTTC
clone_size: -; j_call: TRBJ2-1; d_call: -; v_call: TRBV2; cdr3_aa: CASSGGGIREQFF; cdr3_nt: TGTGCCAGCAGTGGGGGGGGCATACGGGAGCAGTTCTTC
clone_size: once; j_call: TRBJ2-1; d_call: -; v_call: TRBV19; cdr3_aa: CASSIVGGEQFF; cdr3_nt: TGTGCCAGTAGTATAGTCGGCGGTGAGCAGTTCTTC
clone_size: -; j_call: TRBJ2-1; d_call: -; v_call: TRBV6-5; cdr3_aa: CASSWGRSSYNEQFF; cdr3_nt: TGTGCCAGCAGCTGGGGGCGAAGCTCCTACAATGAGCAGTTCTTC
clone_size: -; j_call: TRBJ2-2; d_call: TRBD2; v_call: TRBV9; cdr3_aa: CASSVGLAGESRLNTGELFF; cdr3_nt: TGTGCCAGCAGCGTAGGTCTAGCGGGAGAAAGCCGACTGAACACCGGGGAGCTGTTTTTT
clone_size: -; j_call: TRBJ2-3; d_call: -; v_call: TRBV7-6; cdr3_aa: CASSPRGSVTTDTQYF; cdr3_nt: TGTGCCAGCAGCCCCAGGGGATCAGTGACCACAGATACGCAGTATTTT
clone_size: -; j_call: TRBJ1-2; d_call: TRBD1; v_call: TRBV6-5; cdr3_aa: CASSLHGQGYTF; cdr3_nt: TGTGCCAGCAGCCTTCATGGACAGGGATACACCTTC
clone_size: -; j_call: TRBJ1-2; d_call: TRBD1; v_call: TRBV20-1; cdr3_aa: CSASVGTGGIGYTF; cdr3_nt: TGCAGTGCTAGTGTCGGGACAGGAGGGATCGGCTACACCTTC
clone_size: -; j_call: TRBJ2-5; d_call: TRBD1; v_call: TRBV5-4; cdr3_aa: CASSSGQLQETQYF; cdr3_nt: TGTGCCAGCAGCTCGGGACAGTTGCAAGAGACCCAGTACTTC
clone_size: -; j_call: TRBJ2-2; d_call: -; v_call: TRBV5-4; cdr3_aa: CASSLGLATGELFF; cdr3_nt: TGTGCCAGCAGCTTGGGACTGGCCACCGGGGAGCTGTTTTTT
clone_size: -; j_call: TRBJ2-2; d_call: -; v_call: TRBV4-3; cdr3_aa: CASSQDQMSVTGELFF; cdr3_nt: TGCGCCAGCAGCCAAGATCAGATGAGCGTCACCGGGGAGCTGTTTTTT